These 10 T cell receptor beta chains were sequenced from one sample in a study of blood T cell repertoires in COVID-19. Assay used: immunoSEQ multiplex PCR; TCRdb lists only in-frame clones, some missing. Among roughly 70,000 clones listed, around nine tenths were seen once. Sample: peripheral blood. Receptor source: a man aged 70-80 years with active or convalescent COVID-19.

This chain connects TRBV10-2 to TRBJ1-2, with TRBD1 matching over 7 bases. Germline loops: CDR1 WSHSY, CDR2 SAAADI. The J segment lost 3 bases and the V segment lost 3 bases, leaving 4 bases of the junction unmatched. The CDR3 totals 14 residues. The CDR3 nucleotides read TGCGCCAGCAGTGACTTTGGGACAGACTATGGCTACACCTTC. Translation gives CASSDFGTDYGYTF.

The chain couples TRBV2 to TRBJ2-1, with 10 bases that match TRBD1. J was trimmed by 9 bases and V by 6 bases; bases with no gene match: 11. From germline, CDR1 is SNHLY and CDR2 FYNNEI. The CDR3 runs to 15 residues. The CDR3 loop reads CASRPGQGQFGEQFF. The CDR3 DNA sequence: TGTGCCAGCAGACCGGGACAGGGGCAGTTTGGTGAGCAGTTCTTC. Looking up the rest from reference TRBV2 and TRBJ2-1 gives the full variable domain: EPEVTQTPSHQVTQMGQEVILRCVPISNHLYFYWYRQILGQKVEFLVSFYNNEISEKSEIFDDQFSVERPDGSNFTLKIRSTKLEDSAMYFCASRPGQGQFGEQFFGPGTRLTVL.

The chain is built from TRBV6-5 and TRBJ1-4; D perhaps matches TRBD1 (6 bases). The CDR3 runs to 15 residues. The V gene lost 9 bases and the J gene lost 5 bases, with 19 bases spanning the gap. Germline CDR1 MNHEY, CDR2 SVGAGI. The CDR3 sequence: CASGSRQGTNEKLFF. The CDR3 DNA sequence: TGTGCCAGTGGCTCGAGGCAGGGGACAAATGAAAAACTGTTTTTT.

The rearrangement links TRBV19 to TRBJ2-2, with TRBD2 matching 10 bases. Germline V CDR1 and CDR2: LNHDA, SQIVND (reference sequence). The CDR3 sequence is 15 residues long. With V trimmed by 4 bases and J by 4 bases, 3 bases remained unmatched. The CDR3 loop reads CASSTLAGATGELFF. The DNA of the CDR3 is TGTGCCAGTAGTACGCTAGCGGGAGCCACCGGGGAGCTGTTTTTT.

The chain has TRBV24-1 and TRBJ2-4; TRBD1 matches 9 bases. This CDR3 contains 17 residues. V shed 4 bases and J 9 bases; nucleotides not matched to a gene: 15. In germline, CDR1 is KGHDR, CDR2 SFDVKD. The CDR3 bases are TGTGCCACCAGTGAACCGGGACAGGGTGTCCAGAGTTGCATTCAGTACTTC. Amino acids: CATSEPGQGVQSCIQYF.

The CDR3 bases are TGTGCCAGCAGCTTCGGGGACCGGGGAGGCATTCAGTACTTC. It encodes CASSFGDRGGIQYF. The chain combines TRBV7-2 with TRBJ2-4, with D tentatively TRBD2 (6 bases). Per the germline V gene, CDR1 is SGHTA and CDR2 is FQGNSA. Trimming pared 3 bases from V and 9 bases from J, leaving 15 bases between. The length of the CDR3 is 14 residues.

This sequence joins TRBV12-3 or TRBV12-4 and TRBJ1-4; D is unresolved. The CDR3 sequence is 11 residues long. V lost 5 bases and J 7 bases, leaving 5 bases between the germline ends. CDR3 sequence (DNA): TGTGCCAGCAGTCGGGGTGAAAAACTGTTTTTT. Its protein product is CASSRGEKLFF.

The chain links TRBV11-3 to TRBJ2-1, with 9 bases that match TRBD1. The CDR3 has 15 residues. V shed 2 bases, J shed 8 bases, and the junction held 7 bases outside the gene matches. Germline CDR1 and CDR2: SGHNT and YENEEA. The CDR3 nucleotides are TGTGCCAGCAGCTTATGGGGGACAGGGCTCTATGAGCAGTTCTTC. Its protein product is CASSLWGTGLYEQFF.

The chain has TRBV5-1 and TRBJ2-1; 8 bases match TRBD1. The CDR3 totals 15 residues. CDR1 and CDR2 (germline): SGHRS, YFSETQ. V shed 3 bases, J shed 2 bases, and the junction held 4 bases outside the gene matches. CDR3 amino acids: CASSSQGATYNEQFF. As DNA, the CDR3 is TGCGCCAGCAGCTCCCAGGGGGCCACCTACAATGAGCAGTTCTTC.

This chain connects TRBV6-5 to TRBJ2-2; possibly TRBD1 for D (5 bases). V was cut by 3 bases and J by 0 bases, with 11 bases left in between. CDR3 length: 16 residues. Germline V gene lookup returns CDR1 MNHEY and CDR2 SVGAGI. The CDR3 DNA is TGTGCCAGCAGTTATAGGGCAGGGACGAACACCGGGGAGCTGTTTTTT. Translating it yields CASSYRAGTNTGELFF.